The T cell receptor (beta chain) described here comes from a study of read filtering for tumor transcriptome and immune sequencing. From about 400 ng of RNA, a library with molecular barcoded alpha/delta and beta/gamma adaptors was made. One entry per CDR3 protein results from TCRdb running MiXCR on the reads. The table lists some 120,000 distinct CDR3 sequences, roughly 13% of them singletons, with more than 9.5% in the top ten. Deletions cut 11 bases from V and 0 bases from J, with 22 bases between. Germline lookup yields CDR1 SGHAT and CDR2 FQNNGV. CDR3 length: 16 amino acids. Sequencing was done on a sample of a population of CD138-negative cells sorted from bone marrow. This sequence was found in a donor aged 40 or older with multiple myeloma. This rearrangement joins TRBV11-2 to TRBJ1-1, with a possible D match to TRBD1 (5 bases). The CDR3 is CADSLVGAGMNTEAFF. The CDR3 nucleotides read TGTGCCGACAGCTTAGTGGGCGCAGGGATGAACACTGAAGCTTTCTTT.